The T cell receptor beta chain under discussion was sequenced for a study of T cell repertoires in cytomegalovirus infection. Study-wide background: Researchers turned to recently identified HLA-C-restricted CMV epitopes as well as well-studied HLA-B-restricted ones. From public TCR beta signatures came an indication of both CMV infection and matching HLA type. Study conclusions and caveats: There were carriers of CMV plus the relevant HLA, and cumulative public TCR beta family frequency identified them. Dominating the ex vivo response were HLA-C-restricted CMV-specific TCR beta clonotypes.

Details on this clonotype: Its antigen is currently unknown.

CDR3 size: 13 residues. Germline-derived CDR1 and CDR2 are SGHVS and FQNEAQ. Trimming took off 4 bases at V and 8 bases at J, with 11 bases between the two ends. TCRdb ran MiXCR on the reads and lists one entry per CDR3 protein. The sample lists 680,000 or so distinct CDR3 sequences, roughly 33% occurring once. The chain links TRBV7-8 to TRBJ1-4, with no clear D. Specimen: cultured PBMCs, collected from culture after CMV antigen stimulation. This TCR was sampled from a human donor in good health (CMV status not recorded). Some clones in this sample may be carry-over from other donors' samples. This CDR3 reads CASSSWPGEKLFF. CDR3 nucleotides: TGTGCCAGCAGCTCGTGGCCTGGGGAAAAACTGTTTTTT.